A single sample gave rise to the 14 T cell receptor beta chains below, sequenced in a study of GPR56 and killer-like receptors on CD4 memory cells. TCRdb re-called the reads and shows each CDR3 protein once, DNA omitted. This table holds about 2,900 distinct CDR3 sequences. Five CD4+ populations, defined by killer cell lectin-like receptor and GPR56 markers, were sorted by FACS. Sequencing input: memory CD4+ T cells from blood. These TCRs come from a human donor in good health.

The chain carries TRBV2 and TRBJ2-3; TCRdb's D call, TRBD1, is unchecked because there is no DNA. The CDR3 extends over 14 amino acids. The germline V gene encodes CDR1 SNHLY and CDR2 FYNNEI. The CDR3 spells CASSPQTGGDTQYF.

CDR3 in amino acids: CASSPVAEAFF. The chain uses TRBV12-3 or TRBV12-4 and TRBJ1-1. This CDR3 has 11 amino acids.

The V and J genes are TRBV10-3 and TRBJ1-2; without DNA, the TCRdb call of TRBD1 cannot be checked. From germline, CDR1 is ENHRY and CDR2 SYGVKD. The CDR3 is made up of 17 amino acids. CDR3 in amino acids: CAISAAGTGGSLYGYTF.

The chain employs TRBV2 and TRBJ1-3. From germline, CDR1 is SNHLY and CDR2 FYNNEI. The CDR3 extends over 16 amino acids. CDR3 sequence reads: CASRDSRLFSGNTIYF.

Its frequency marks this clonotype as medium-sized. V gene TRBV19 combines with J gene TRBJ2-2. CDR3 length equals 15 residues. Looked up from germline, CDR1 is LNHDA and CDR2 is SQIVND (reference sequence). The CDR3 reads CASSIEAGSTGELFF.

The CDR3 sequence: CSATPGTVETDTQYF. This chain joins TRBV20-1 and TRBJ2-3; the D call of TRBD1 rests on TCRdb alone, since no DNA is present to check it. CDR1 is DFQATT and CDR2 is SNEGSKA in the germline V gene (reference sequence). The CDR3 is 15 residues long.

Frequency places this clonotype as large. The rearrangement joins TRBV6-6 to TRBJ1-1. The V gene's germline CDR1 is MNHNY and CDR2 SVGAGI (reference sequence). The CDR3 spans 12 residues. CDR3 amino acids: CASIDRNTEAFF.

By frequency, this clonotype registers medium-sized (0.01 to 0.1%). J is TRBJ1-1 and V is TRBV11-1; the TCRdb D gene call, TRBD1, has no DNA to confirm it. The germline CDR1 and CDR2 sequences are SGHAT and FQDESV (reference sequence). This CDR3 has 12 residues. The CDR3 sequence: CASTQTGTEAFF.

This clonotype is deemed medium-sized (0.01 to 0.1%) by its frequency. V is TRBV7-2 and J is TRBJ2-5. CDR3 length: 14 amino acids. Germline CDR1 and CDR2: SGHTA and FQGNSA. The CDR3 loop is CASSLDPGQETQYF.

Judged by frequency, this clonotype is medium-sized (0.01 to 0.1%). This sequence joins TRBV7-2 and TRBJ2-3; TCRdb's D call, TRBD1, is unchecked because there is no DNA. Germline CDR1 is SGHTA and CDR2 is FQGNSA. This CDR3 comprises 15 residues. CDR3 sequence reads: CASSLRGSSTDTQYF. The variable domain in full, completed from reference TRBV7-2 and TRBJ2-3, reads GAGVSQSPSNKVTEKGKDVELRCDPISGHTALYWYRQSLGQGLEFLIYFQGNSAPDKSGLPSDRFSAERTGGSVSTLTIQRTQQEDSAVYLCASSLRGSSTDTQYFGPGTRLTVL.

This clonotype counts as large by frequency. The rearrangement uses TRBV19 and TRBJ2-1; there is no DNA to check the TCRdb D call of TRBD1. This CDR3 region has 14 residues. The germline V gene encodes CDR1 LNHDA and CDR2 SQIVND (reference sequence). CDR3 loop: CASSIRTGEDEQFF.

This clonotype registers large by frequency. This CDR3 reads CASSFNPGEEGANVLTF. The rearrangement links TRBV6-2 or TRBV6-3 to TRBJ2-6; TCRdb selects TRBD1, and the lack of DNA leaves this call unchecked. This CDR3 has 17 amino acids. Germline-derived CDR1 and CDR2 are MNHEY and SVGEGT.

According to its frequency, this clonotype is medium-sized (0.01 to 0.1%). The V and J genes are TRBV19 and TRBJ2-2; TCRdb lists TRBD1, though no DNA is available to test this call. CDR1 LNHDA and CDR2 SQIVND come from the germline V gene (reference sequence). This CDR3 spans 14 amino acids. CDR3 amino acids: CASSTDRNTGELFF. The full variable domain, rest sourced from reference TRBV19 and TRBJ2-2, is DGGITQSPKYLFRKEGQNVTLSCEQNLNHDAMYWYRQDPGQGLRLIYYSQIVNDFQKGDIAEGYSVSREKKESFPLTVTSAQKNPTAFYLCASSTDRNTGELFFGEGSRLTVL.

The chain is built from TRBV2 and TRBJ2-5; the D gene TCRdb calls, TRBD1, cannot be checked with no DNA. This CDR3 contains 13 residues. CDR1 is SNHLY and CDR2 is FYNNEI in the germline V gene. CDR3 amino acids: CASRTGAPSTQYF.